The rows below give T cell receptor beta chains drawn from one sample of a study of cytomegalovirus exposure and HLA in healthy donors. Profiling relied on immunoSEQ multiplex PCR, and the TCRdb table lists in-frame clones only, not all of them. Here the sample spans some 140,000 clones, approximately 80% being singletons. Sequencing used PBMCs. All receptors derive from a young man in good health and CMV-seronegative. The CDR3 runs from the conserved cysteine through the conserved F or W. The D gene is left open where the match is weak. A clone size is listed for some rows: how often the clone was seen (once, few, many), or a class if it is expanded.

>TRBV15|TRBJ2-3|.|.
TGTGCCACCAGCCGACAGCTTAGCACAGATACGCAGTATTTT
CATSRQLSTDTQYF
>TRBV11-2|TRBJ2-7|.|.
TGTGCCAGCAGCCCTAGGCCCTACGAGCAGTACTTC
CASSPRPYEQYF
>TRBV30|TRBJ1-4|.|.
TGTGCCTCCCCGGGACAAGAAAATGAAAAACTGTTTTTT
CASPGQENEKLFF
>TRBV5-4|TRBJ2-7|.|.
TGTGCCAGCAGCTTCGGATCAGGACAAATCTACGAGCAGTACTTC
CASSFGSGQIYEQYF
>TRBV28|TRBJ1-3|.|.
TGTGCCAGTAACTCTGGAAACACCATATATTTT
CASNSGNTIYF
>TRBV19|TRBJ2-2|.|.
TGTGCCAGTAGTATGTCTGTCGCGAACACCGGGGAGCTGTTTTTT
CASSMSVANTGELFF
>TRBV6-6|TRBJ1-4|TRBD1|.
TGTGCCAGCAGTACAGGGGCAACTAATGAAAAACTGTTTTTT
CASSTGATNEKLFF
>TRBV10-3|TRBJ1-1|.|.
TGTGCCATCAGAACAGAGACGAACACTGAAGCTTTCTTT
CAIRTETNTEAFF
>TRBV30|TRBJ2-7|.|.
TGTGCCTGGAGTACCTCTAACTACGAGCAGTACTTC
CAWSTSNYEQYF
>TRBV2|TRBJ1-5|.|.
TGTGCCAGCACGGGGAGGAGTCAGCCCCAGCATTTT
CASTGRSQPQHF
>TRBV2|TRBJ2-7|TRBD2|.
TGTGCCAGCAAGCCTACTAGCGGGGAACTCTACGAGCAGTACTTC
CASKPTSGELYEQYF
>TRBV29-1|TRBJ2-1|TRBD2|few
TGCAGCGTGCTTTTAAGCGGGAGTTTATACAATGAGCAGTTCTTC
CSVLLSGSLYNEQFF
>TRBV30|TRBJ2-1|.|.
TGTGCCTGCCCGAGGGCCTACAATGAGCAGTTCTTC
CACPRAYNEQFF
>TRBV28|TRBJ2-2|TRBD2|once
TGTGCCAGCAGTTTATTGGAGGTAGCGGGAGATACCGGGGAGCTGTTTTTT
CASSLLEVAGDTGELFF
>TRBV7-9|TRBJ1-1|.|.
TGTGCCAGCAGCTTCATGAACACTGAAGCTTTCTTT
CASSFMNTEAFF
>TRBV11-2|TRBJ2-2|.|.
TGTGCCAGCGGTGGGACAACGAACACCGGGGAGCTGTTTTTT
CASGGTTNTGELFF
>TRBV4-1|TRBJ2-7|.|.
TGCGCCAGCAGCCTGGGACTTTACGACGAGCAGTACTTC
CASSLGLYDEQYF
>TRBV6-5|TRBJ1-1|.|few
TGTGCCAGCAGTTACGTGACAGGGAACACTGAAGCTTTCTTT
CASSYVTGNTEAFF
>TRBV5-5|TRBJ1-1|.|few
TGTGCCAGCAGCTTGGGGACAGCCATGAACACTGAAGCTTTCTTT
CASSLGTAMNTEAFF
>TRBV5-1|TRBJ2-3|.|.
TGCGCCAGCAGCTTGGTTGCCCCCGGTAGCACAGATACGCAGTATTTT
CASSLVAPGSTDTQYF
>TRBV23-1|TRBJ1-2|.|few
TGCGCCAGCAGTCAATCGCCGGGATACACCTTC
CASSQSPGYTF
>TRBV6-6|TRBJ1-3|.|.
TGTGCCAGCAGCCTACAGGCTCCCTCTGGAAACACCATATATTTT
CASSLQAPSGNTIYF
>TRBV7-9|TRBJ2-7|.|.
TGTGCCAGCAGCACGGGACTTGACGAGCAGTACTTC
CASSTGLDEQYF
>TRBV7-6|TRBJ2-3|.|.
TGTGCCAGCAGCGCCGGTAGCACAGATACGCAGTATTTT
CASSAGSTDTQYF
>TRBV15|TRBJ2-6|TRBD1|.
TGTGCCACCAGCAGCGGGACAGGGGCCTTGCGGGCCAACGTCCTGACTTTC
CATSSGTGALRANVLTF
>TRBV2|TRBJ1-5|.|few
TGTGCCAGCAGTCTACAGGGACAGCCCCAGCATTTT
CASSLQGQPQHF
>TRBV7-9|TRBJ2-1|TRBD2|.
TGTGCCAGCAGCCGCAGCGGGACCTCCTACAATGAGCAGTTCTTC
CASSRSGTSYNEQFF
>TRBV19|TRBJ2-2|.|few
TGTGCCAGTAGTAATCGGGGGGCGCGGGAGACCGGGGAGCTGTTTTTT
CASSNRGARETGELFF